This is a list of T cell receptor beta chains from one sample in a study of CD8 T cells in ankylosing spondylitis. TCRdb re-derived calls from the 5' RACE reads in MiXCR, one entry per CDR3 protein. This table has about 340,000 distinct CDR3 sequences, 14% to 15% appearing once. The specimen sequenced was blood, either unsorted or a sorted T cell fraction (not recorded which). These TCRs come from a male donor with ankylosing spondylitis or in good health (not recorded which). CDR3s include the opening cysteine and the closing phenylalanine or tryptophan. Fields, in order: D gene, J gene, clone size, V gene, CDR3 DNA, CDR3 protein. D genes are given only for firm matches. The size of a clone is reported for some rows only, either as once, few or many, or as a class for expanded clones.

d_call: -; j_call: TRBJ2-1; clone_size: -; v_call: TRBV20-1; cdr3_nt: TGCAGTGCTAGCGGTTTGGGTTACCATCTCAATGAGCAGTTCTTC; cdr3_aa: CSASGLGYHLNEQFF
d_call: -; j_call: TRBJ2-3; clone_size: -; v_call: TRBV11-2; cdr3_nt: TGTGCCAGCAGCTCCAGGAGAGACTCCAGCACAGATACGCAGTATTTT; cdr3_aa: CASSSRRDSSTDTQYF
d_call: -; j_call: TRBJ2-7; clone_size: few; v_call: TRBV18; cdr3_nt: TGTGCCAGCTCACCACTTCGGACACGGAAAAGCTCCTACGAGCAGTACTTC; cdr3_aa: CASSPLRTRKSSYEQYF
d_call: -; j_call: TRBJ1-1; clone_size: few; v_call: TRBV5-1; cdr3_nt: TGCGCCAGCAGGGAGGAGGTTGAAGCTTTCTTT; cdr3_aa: CASREEVEAFF
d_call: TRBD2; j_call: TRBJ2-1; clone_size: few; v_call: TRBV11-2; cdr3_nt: TGTGCCAGCGTCAACCCCACGGCAGCGGGGGGTAGGGATGAGCAGTTCTTC; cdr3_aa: CASVNPTAAGGRDEQFF
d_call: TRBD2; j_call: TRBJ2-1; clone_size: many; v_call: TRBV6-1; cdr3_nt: TGTGCCAGCAGGGGACTAGCGGGAGTCGGCCATGAGCAGTTCTTC; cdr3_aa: CASRGLAGVGHEQFF
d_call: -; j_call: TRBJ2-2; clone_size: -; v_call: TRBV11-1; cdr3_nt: TGTGCCAGCAGCTTAGCTGAGTATACCGGGGAGCTGTTTTTT; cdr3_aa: CASSLAEYTGELFF
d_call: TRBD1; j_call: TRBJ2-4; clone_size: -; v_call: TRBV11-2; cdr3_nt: TGTGCCAGCAGCTTAGCGGGCCACAGGGGGAACATTCAGTACTTC; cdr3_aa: CASSLAGHRGNIQYF
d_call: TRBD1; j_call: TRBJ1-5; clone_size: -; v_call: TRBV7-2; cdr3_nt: TGTGCCAGCAGCTTTCGACAGGGGGTTGTTCAGCCCCAGCATTTT; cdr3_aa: CASSFRQGVVQPQHF
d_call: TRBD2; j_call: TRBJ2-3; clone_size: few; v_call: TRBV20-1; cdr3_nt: TGCAGTGCGCTGGGACTAGCGGTTAGCACAGATACGCAGTATTTT; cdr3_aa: CSALGLAVSTDTQYF
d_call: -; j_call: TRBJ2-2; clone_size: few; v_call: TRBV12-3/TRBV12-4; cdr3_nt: TGTGCCAGCAGTTCGTCCGGGTCGAACACCGGGGAGCTGTTTTTT; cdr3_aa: CASSSSGSNTGELFF
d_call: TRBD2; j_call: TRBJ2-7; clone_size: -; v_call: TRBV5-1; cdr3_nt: TGCGCCAGCAGCTTGAACGGGAGGGCCTCCTACGAGCAGTACTTC; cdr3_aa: CASSLNGRASYEQYF
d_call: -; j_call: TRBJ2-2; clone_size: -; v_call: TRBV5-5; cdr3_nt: TGTGCCAGCAGTACGACTGTGTACGGGGAGCTGTTTTTT; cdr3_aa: CASSTTVYGELFF
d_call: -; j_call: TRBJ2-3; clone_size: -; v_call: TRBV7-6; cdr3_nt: TGTGCCAGCAGTTTCTCCGGGCAGGCCCAAGCACTTACAGATACGCAGTATTTT; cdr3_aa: CASSFSGQAQALTDTQYF
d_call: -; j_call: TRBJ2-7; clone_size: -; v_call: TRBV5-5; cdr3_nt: TGTGCCAGCAGCCCGGGCCGGGAAACAGCCTACGAGCAGTACTTC; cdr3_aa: CASSPGRETAYEQYF
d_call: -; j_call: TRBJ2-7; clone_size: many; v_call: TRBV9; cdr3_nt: TGTGCCAGCAGCCCCAGGGGTGGAGGGAGTATAGCGGATGAGCAGTACTTC; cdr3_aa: CASSPRGGGSIADEQYF
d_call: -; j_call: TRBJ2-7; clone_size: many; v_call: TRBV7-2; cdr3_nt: TGTGCCAGCAGCTCCCCTGGCGGGACCTACGAGCAGTACTTC; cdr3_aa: CASSSPGGTYEQYF
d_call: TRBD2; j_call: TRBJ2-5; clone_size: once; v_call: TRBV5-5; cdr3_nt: TGTGCCAGCAGATACACTAGCGGGGGGTTCGGTCTGGAGACCCAGTACTTC; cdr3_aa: CASRYTSGGFGLETQYF
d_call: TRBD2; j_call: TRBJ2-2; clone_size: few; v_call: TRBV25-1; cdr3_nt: TGTGCCAGCAGTGACCTTCGGACTAGAGCGGGATCGAACACCGGGGAGCTGTTTTTT; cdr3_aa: CASSDLRTRAGSNTGELFF
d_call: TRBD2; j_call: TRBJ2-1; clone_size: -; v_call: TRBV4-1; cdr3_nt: TGCGCCAGCAGCCAAGTAAGCGGGAGCCCCCATGAGCAGTTCTTC; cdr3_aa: CASSQVSGSPHEQFF
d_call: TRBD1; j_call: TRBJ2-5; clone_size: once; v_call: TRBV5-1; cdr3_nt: TGCGCCAGCAGCCCCAGGGGGTTCGAAGAGACCCAGTACTTC; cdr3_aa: CASSPRGFEETQYF
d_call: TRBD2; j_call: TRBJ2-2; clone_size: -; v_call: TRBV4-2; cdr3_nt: TGTGCCAGCAGCCAAGAGGGGGCACTAGCGGGGGAACACGGGGAGCTGTTTTTT; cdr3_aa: CASSQEGALAGEHGELFF
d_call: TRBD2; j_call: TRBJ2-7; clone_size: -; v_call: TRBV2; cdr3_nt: TGTGCCAGCAGTTACGGACAAGGGAGGGGGTACTTC; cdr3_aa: CASSYGQGRGYF
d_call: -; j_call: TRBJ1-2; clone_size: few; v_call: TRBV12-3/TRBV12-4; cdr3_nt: TGTGCCAGCAGTACCCGGACCCCTGGGCCCTATGGCTACACCTTC; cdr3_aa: CASSTRTPGPYGYTF
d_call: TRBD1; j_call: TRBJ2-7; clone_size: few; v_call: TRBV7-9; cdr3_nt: TGTGCCAGCAGCTCGGGACAGGGAGTCTACGAGCAGTACTTC; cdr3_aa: CASSSGQGVYEQYF
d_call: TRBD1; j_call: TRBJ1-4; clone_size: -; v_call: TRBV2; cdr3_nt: TGTGCCAGCAGTCCTTGGACAGGAAGGGAAAAACTGTTTTTT; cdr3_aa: CASSPWTGREKLFF
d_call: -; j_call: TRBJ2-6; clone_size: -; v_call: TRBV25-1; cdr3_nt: TGTGCCAGCAGTGAATCACTTATTGGGGCCAACGTCCTGACTTTC; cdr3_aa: CASSESLIGANVLTF
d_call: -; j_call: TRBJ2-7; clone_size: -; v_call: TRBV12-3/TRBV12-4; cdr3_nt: TGTGCCAGCAGTTTTGGCCCCGGGTTAAGGGGGAACTCCTACGAGCAGTACTTC; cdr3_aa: CASSFGPGLRGNSYEQYF
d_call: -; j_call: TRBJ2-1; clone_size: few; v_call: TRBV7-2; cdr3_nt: TGTGCCAGCAGCCCACTAGCATGGAATGAGCAGTTCTTC; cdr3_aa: CASSPLAWNEQFF
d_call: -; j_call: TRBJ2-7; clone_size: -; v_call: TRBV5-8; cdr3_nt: TGTGCCAGCAGCCACCAAGTGAGCTACGAGCAGTACTTC; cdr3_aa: CASSHQVSYEQYF
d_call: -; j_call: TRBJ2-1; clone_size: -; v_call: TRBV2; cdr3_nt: TGTGCCAGCAGGCCGGCTAGCTACAATGAGCAGTTCTTC; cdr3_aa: CASRPASYNEQFF
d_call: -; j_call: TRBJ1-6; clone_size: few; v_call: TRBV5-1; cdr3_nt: TGCGCCAGCAGCTCTGGGGCGTTTGCAAATTCACCCCTCCACTTT; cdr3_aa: CASSSGAFANSPLHF
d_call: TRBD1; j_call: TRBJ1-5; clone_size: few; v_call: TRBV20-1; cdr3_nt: TGCAGTGCTTCCTCCGGGACAGGGACGGTTTCCCAGCATTTT; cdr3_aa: CSASSGTGTVSQHF
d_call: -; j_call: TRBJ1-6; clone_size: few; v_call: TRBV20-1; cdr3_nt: TGCAGTGCTGGGACGGGAGAGGCCCTCCACTTT; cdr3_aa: CSAGTGEALHF
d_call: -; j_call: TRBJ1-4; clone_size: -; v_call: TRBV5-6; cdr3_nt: TGTGCCAGCAGCTTAGGGGAGTTTGCGCTGTTTTTT; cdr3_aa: CASSLGEFALFF
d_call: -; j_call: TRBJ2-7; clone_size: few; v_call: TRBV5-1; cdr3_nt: TGCGCCAGCAGCTTACAAACGGATGATTACGAGCAGTACTTC; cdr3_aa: CASSLQTDDYEQYF